This is a list of T cell receptor beta chains from one sample in a study of shared T cell receptors in the human thymus. Method: immunoSEQ multiplex PCR; TCRdb's copy keeps in-frame clones and lacks some. The sample carries hundreds of thousands of clones, roughly 90% recorded once. These data are also associated with another study on human thymus T cells.

The specimen sequenced was thymocytes. Receptors originate from a boy younger than two with a congenital heart defect. CDR3s include the opening cysteine and the closing phenylalanine or tryptophan. D genes are given only for firm matches. Clone sizes are given selectively: once, few, many, or a class where the clone is expanded.

j_call	d_call	v_call	clone_size	cdr3_nt	cdr3_aa
TRBJ1-2	.	TRBV15	.	TGTGCCACCAGCATCCGCAGGGGCGAAGGTCCCTCCTATGGCTACACCTTC	CATSIRRGEGPSYGYTF
TRBJ2-1	.	TRBV11-2	.	TGTGCCAGCAGCCATCCCGCGTGCAGGGGGGACAATGAGCAGTTCTTC	CASSHPACRGDNEQFF
TRBJ2-3	TRBD1	TRBV6-5	.	TGTGCCAGCAGTGGACAGGGGGTGGCAGATACGCAGTATTTT	CASSGQGVADTQYF
TRBJ2-5	TRBD2	TRBV4-1	.	TGCGCCAGCAGCCAAGAAGCTAGCGGGAGGGGTCCCCAAGAGACCCAGTACTTC	CASSQEASGRGPQETQYF
TRBJ1-1	TRBD1	TRBV6-1	once	TGTGCCAGCAGTGGGACAGGGGGTCGAAGCGAAGCTTTCTTT	CASSGTGGRSEAFF
TRBJ1-2	.	TRBV7-9	.	TGTGCCAGCAGCTTAGCTCAGGGCAGGGGCCGCGTTAACTATGGCTACACCTTC	CASSLAQGRGRVNYGYTF
TRBJ2-7	TRBD2	TRBV2	.	TGTGCCAGCAGCCTCGGCCAGCGGGGATCCTACGAGCAGTACTTC	CASSLGQRGSYEQYF
TRBJ1-2	TRBD1	TRBV15	.	TGTGCCACCAGCCCTCGGACAGGGGTTCAAAACTATGGCTACACCTTC	CATSPRTGVQNYGYTF
TRBJ2-7	TRBD2	TRBV10-3	.	TGTGCCGGAGCTAGCGGGAAGAACGAGCAGTACTTC	CAGASGKNEQYF
TRBJ2-7	TRBD2	TRBV11-2	.	TGTGCCAGCAGCCCGTGGGGCGGAGGGACTAGCGGATCCTACGAGCAGTACTTC	CASSPWGGGTSGSYEQYF
TRBJ2-3	TRBD1	TRBV19	.	TGTGCCAGTAGTACTCGACAGGGACCCTCTAGCACAGATACGCAGTATTTT	CASSTRQGPSSTDTQYF
TRBJ1-5	TRBD1	TRBV6-1	few	TGTGCCAGCAGGGGGGGACAGGATTCAGGACAGCCCCAGCATTTT	CASRGGQDSGQPQHF
TRBJ2-7	TRBD1	TRBV27	.	TGTGCCAGCAGTATAACCCGGGACAGGGGGCTCGGCCCGAGGGCCTACGAGCAGTACTTC	CASSITRDRGLGPRAYEQYF
TRBJ2-7	.	TRBV7-2	.	TGTGCCAGCAGCTTTCCTGGGCCCCGATTACTCTACGAGCAGTACTTC	CASSFPGPRLLYEQYF
TRBJ2-1	.	TRBV21-1	.	TGTGCCAGCAGCAAAAAGGGACAGGGGGAATACAATGAGCAGTTCTTC	CASSKKGQGEYNEQFF
TRBJ2-1	.	TRBV29-1	.	TGCAGCGTTGATGCCGGGACTCCAGAGCAGTTCTTC	CSVDAGTPEQFF
TRBJ1-3	TRBD1	TRBV19	.	TGTGCCAGTAGTATGGGGACAGGGTACTCTGGAAACACCATATATTTT	CASSMGTGYSGNTIYF
TRBJ2-4	TRBD2	TRBV15	.	TGTGCCACCAGCAGGGTCTCTACTCTAGCGGCAACGAAGGGGAAAAACATTCAGTACTTC	CATSRVSTLAATKGKNIQYF
TRBJ2-7	TRBD2	TRBV11-2	.	TGTGCCAGCAGCTCGGGACTAGCGGGATCCTGCTCCTACGAGCAGTACTTC	CASSSGLAGSCSYEQYF
TRBJ2-3	.	TRBV27	.	TGTGCCAGCAGTTTAGCCCGGAAGGCCGGGGATACGCAGTATTTT	CASSLARKAGDTQYF
TRBJ2-7	.	TRBV6-5	.	TGTGCCAGCAGTTACTCGAACGGGGGCTACGAGCAGTACTTC	CASSYSNGGYEQYF
TRBJ1-1	.	TRBV19	.	TGTGCCAGTAGTGCCACCCGCCCGGACACTGAAGCTTTCTTT	CASSATRPDTEAFF
TRBJ2-1	TRBD1	TRBV27	.	TGTGCCAGCAGTGTGACGGGACAGGGGCCTTGGGATGAGCAGTTCTTC	CASSVTGQGPWDEQFF
TRBJ2-3	.	TRBV25-1	.	TGTGCCAGCAGGAAACATAGCGCCGGAGTGGATACGCAGTATTTT	CASRKHSAGVDTQYF
TRBJ2-1	TRBD2	TRBV5-6	.	TGTGCCAGCAGCTCGGGCATGGCGGGAGAGGGGTACAATGAGCAGTTCTTC	CASSSGMAGEGYNEQFF
TRBJ1-2	TRBD1	TRBV18	once	TGTGCCAGCTCACCACGAGGTAACAGGGGACTCACTAACTATGGCTACACCTTC	CASSPRGNRGLTNYGYTF
TRBJ2-3	.	TRBV6-1	once	TGTGCCAGCAGTGAAGCGCACGCAGGGAGCACAGATACGCAGTATTTT	CASSEAHAGSTDTQYF
TRBJ2-7	TRBD2	TRBV14	.	TGTGCCAGCAGCCAAGGGGATAGCGGGAGGAACGAGCAGTACTTC	CASSQGDSGRNEQYF
TRBJ2-7	.	TRBV4-3	.	TGCGCCAGCAGTGGGGGGTTTTTCTCCTACGAGCAGTACTTC	CASSGGFFSYEQYF
TRBJ2-7	.	TRBV7-9	.	TGTGCCAGCAGCTTAGCGGCAGGGGTTTCCTACGAGCAGTACTTC	CASSLAAGVSYEQYF
TRBJ1-2	TRBD1	TRBV27	.	TGTGCCAGCAGTACTAACCCGCCGCACAGGGGGCTCGGCTACACCTTC	CASSTNPPHRGLGYTF
TRBJ2-5	TRBD1	TRBV6-1	.	TGTGCCAGCAGTGAAGAGGGGGCCCAAGAGACCCAGTACTTC	CASSEEGAQETQYF
TRBJ2-5	.	TRBV10-3	.	TGTGCCATCAGTGAGACTAGCCCGGAGACCCAGTACTTC	CAISETSPETQYF
TRBJ2-3	TRBD2	TRBV11-3	.	TGTGCCAGCAGCTCTGCTGGGACTAGCGGACCCTTGAGGGATACGCAGTATTTT	CASSSAGTSGPLRDTQYF
TRBJ2-7	.	TRBV19	.	TGTGCCAGTAGTGACAGAACGTCCTACGAGCAGTACTTC	CASSDRTSYEQYF
TRBJ2-7	.	TRBV30	.	TGTGCCTGGTCCCCCCCGGGAACGGACGAGCAGTACTTC	CAWSPPGTDEQYF
TRBJ2-7	TRBD2	TRBV29-1	.	TGCAGCGTTGTAGGTTATAGCGGGGGCTCCTACGAGCAGTACTTC	CSVVGYSGGSYEQYF
TRBJ2-2	.	TRBV10-2	.	TGCGCCAGCAGTGAGTCGCGGAGTTCCGGGGAGCTGTTTTTT	CASSESRSSGELFF
TRBJ1-5	.	TRBV19	.	TGTGCCAGTAGTATAGATCTCGGGTTCCATCAGCCCCAGCATTTT	CASSIDLGFHQPQHF
TRBJ1-4	.	TRBV14	.	TGTGCCAGCAGCCAACGACGTCGGGGGGCAGACGAAAAACTGTTTTTT	CASSQRRRGADEKLFF
TRBJ2-7	TRBD1	TRBV5-6	.	TGTGCCAGCAGCTTGGCCAGGGGACTAGACAGGGGGCAGGACGAGCAGTACTTC	CASSLARGLDRGQDEQYF